This T cell receptor (beta chain) is drawn from a study of T cell changes during pregnancy in multiple sclerosis. The assay was immunoSEQ multiplex PCR, and TCRdb's table has in-frame clones only and misses some. The repertoire has 90,000 or so clones, 92% of them found once; the top ten carry 1.5%. Germline CDR1 MNHNY, CDR2 SVGAGI (reference sequence). V lost 0 bases and J lost 1, with 6 bases in between. This CDR3 contains 14 residues. The J gene is TRBJ1-1, the V gene TRBV6-6; D ambiguous. Sequencing used peripheral blood, obtained in the first trimester of pregnancy. The receptor's source is a female donor with multiple sclerosis, enrolled in a pregnancy study. The CDR3 DNA sequence: TGTGCCAGCAGTTACTCGAGAACGAACACTGAAGCTTTCTTT. Amino acids: CASSYSRTNTEAFF.